A selection of T cell receptor beta chains follows, all from one sample in a study of beta chain features in type 1 diabetes. Libraries were prepared by immunoSEQ multiplex PCR; TCRdb keeps only in-frame clonotypes and omits some of them. Among hundreds of thousands of clones, about an eighth were seen once, and the ten largest hold roughly 0.04%. Sequences were obtained from naive CD4+ T cells from blood. The receptor source for this set is a man younger than 30 with type 1 diabetes. Both conserved end residues are part of each CDR3. Each record gives: clone size, V gene, J gene, D gene, CDR3 DNA, CDR3 protein. A D gene is named only where the DNA matches it firmly. Where a row states a size, it is once, few, many or the class of an expanded clone; other rows omit it.

>few|TRBV9|TRBJ2-1|TRBD2
TGTGCCAGCAGCGCACTAGCGGGAGTTTTTTATGAGCAGTTCTTC
CASSALAGVFYEQFF
>few|TRBV29-1|TRBJ1-2|NA
TGCAGCGTTGAAGAGGGAAAGAGCTACACCTTC
CSVEEGKSYTF
>NA|TRBV11-2|TRBJ1-2|NA
TGTGCCAGCAGCTTAGATCCCGCTCAGGCGGGCTACACCTTC
CASSLDPAQAGYTF
>NA|TRBV6-5|TRBJ1-3|NA
TGTGCCAGCAGCCCGGGCGGGGCTGGAAACACCATATATTTT
CASSPGGAGNTIYF
>few|TRBV13|TRBJ2-7|TRBD2
TGTGCCAGCAGCCCGCGGCTAGCGGGGACCTACGAGCAGTACTTC
CASSPRLAGTYEQYF
>NA|TRBV7-9|TRBJ2-7|NA
TGTGCCAGCAGCCCCGGGATAGAGCAGTACTTC
CASSPGIEQYF
>once|TRBV5-1|TRBJ2-1|NA
TGCGCCAGCAGCTTGGGGTCTGCCTACAATGAGCAGTTCTTC
CASSLGSAYNEQFF
>NA|TRBV30|TRBJ2-5|NA
TGTGCCTGGAGTGTAGTCGGGGGAGAGACCCAGTACTTC
CAWSVVGGETQYF
>NA|TRBV29-1|TRBJ2-7|NA
TGCAGCGCCCAAGGCGGAAGCTACGAGCAGTACTTC
CSAQGGSYEQYF
>NA|TRBV10-3|TRBJ2-1|NA
TGTGCCATCAGTGAGGGACTGGGCTCCTACAATGAGCAGTTCTTC
CAISEGLGSYNEQFF
>NA|TRBV4-2|TRBJ2-7|NA
TGTGCCAGCAGCCAGGAGCGGATCTCCTACGAGCAGTACTTC
CASSQERISYEQYF
>NA|TRBV9|TRBJ2-3|TRBD2
TGTGCCAGCAGCCGGCCCCGGGGGGGCACAGATACGCAGTATTTT
CASSRPRGGTDTQYF
>few|TRBV7-9|TRBJ2-1|NA
TGTGCCAGCAGCTTAGTTGGGGACTCCTCCGATGAGCAGTTCTTC
CASSLVGDSSDEQFF
>few|TRBV30|TRBJ2-7|NA
TGTGCCTGGAGTGTATGGGCCGAGCAGTACTTC
CAWSVWAEQYF
>few|TRBV30|TRBJ2-3|TRBD2
TGTGCCTGGAGTTTAGGTGGGAGGGACACAGATACGCAGTATTTT
CAWSLGGRDTDTQYF
>few|TRBV29-1|TRBJ2-3|TRBD1
TGCAGCGTTGAGTCTCGCAGGGGGAAGGAGTATTTT
CSVESRRGKEYF
>few|TRBV6-5|TRBJ2-7|TRBD1
TGTGCCAGCACCGACAGGGGAAAAGGCTACGAGCAGTACTTC
CASTDRGKGYEQYF
>NA|TRBV19|TRBJ1-4|TRBD1
TGTGCCAGTAGGAACAGGGGGGAAGAAAAACTGTTTTTT
CASRNRGEEKLFF
>NA|TRBV27|TRBJ2-5|NA
TGTGCCAGCAGTTTATGGCAGGGAGGAGGAGAGACCCAGTACTTC
CASSLWQGGGETQYF
>NA|TRBV30|TRBJ2-7|TRBD1
TGTGCCTGGAGTTTCGGGACAGGACATGGGGAGCAGTACTTC
CAWSFGTGHGEQYF
>few|TRBV5-1|TRBJ2-7|NA
TGCGCCAGCAGCTTGGCAAGTGGGTTACCCTACGAGCAGTACTTC
CASSLASGLPYEQYF
>few|TRBV5-1|TRBJ2-7|NA
TGCGCCAGCAGCTTAGAAGCATGGGCCTACGAGCAGTACTTC
CASSLEAWAYEQYF
>NA|TRBV5-4|TRBJ1-1|NA
TGTGCCAGCAGCTCGGGGCTGTCACCGAGGGGCACTGAAGCTTTCTTT
CASSSGLSPRGTEAFF
>few|TRBV30|TRBJ2-5|NA
TGTGCCTGGAGCAACCGGGTGCGGGGAACCCAGTACTTC
CAWSNRVRGTQYF
>few|TRBV10-1|TRBJ2-1|NA
TGCGCCAGCAGCCCTACCTACAATGAGCAGTTCTTC
CASSPTYNEQFF
>few|TRBV6-5|TRBJ1-5|NA
TGTGCCAGCAGCCGGGACGGCAATCAGCCCCAGCATTTT
CASSRDGNQPQHF
>few|TRBV7-9|TRBJ1-1|TRBD1
TGTGCCAGCAGCCCGCAGGGACAGCTGAACACTGAAGCTTTCTTT
CASSPQGQLNTEAFF
>NA|TRBV14|TRBJ1-1|NA
TGTGCCAGCTCTGATCAGGGGCTGAGCACTGAAGCTTTCTTT
CASSDQGLSTEAFF
>NA|TRBV7-7|TRBJ2-3|TRBD2
TGTGCTAGCAGCCCGACTAGCGGGAGTGCGGCAGATACGCAGTATTTT
CASSPTSGSAADTQYF
>NA|TRBV2|TRBJ2-5|NA
TGTGCCAGCGAGCGGAGGGGAGAGACCCAGTACTTC
CASERRGETQYF
>few|TRBV5-1|TRBJ2-3|TRBD1
TGCGCCAGCAGCGGAACAGGGGGCGCCACAGATACGCAGTATTTT
CASSGTGGATDTQYF
>NA|TRBV4-1|TRBJ1-5|NA
TGCGCCAGCAGCCAAGTGGTGAGTCAGCCCCAGCATTTT
CASSQVVSQPQHF
>few|TRBV11-2|TRBJ1-2|NA
TGTGCCAGCAGCTTAGGAATCGACTATGGCTACACCTTC
CASSLGIDYGYTF
>few|TRBV6-1|TRBJ2-6|NA
TGTGCCAGCAGTGACCCCGGGAGCCCGGCTGGGGCCAACGTCCTGACTTTC
CASSDPGSPAGANVLTF
>NA|TRBV2|TRBJ2-7|TRBD1
TGTGCCAGCAGTGGACCAGACTCGACAGGGTCCTACGAGCAGTACTTC
CASSGPDSTGSYEQYF
>few|TRBV29-1|TRBJ2-3|NA
TGCAGCGTCCAAGGTATGGGGACAGCGGGAAGAGATACGCAGTATTTT
CSVQGMGTAGRDTQYF
>few|TRBV4-1|TRBJ2-3|TRBD2
TGCGCCAGCAGCCAAGCCGGGGACTACCGCACAGATACGCAGTATTTT
CASSQAGDYRTDTQYF
>few|TRBV16|TRBJ1-2|TRBD1
TGTGCCAGCAGCCAACCGGACAGGGGATATGGCTACACCTTC
CASSQPDRGYGYTF
>few|TRBV7-2|TRBJ1-5|TRBD1
TGTGCCAGCAGCCCTGACAGGGGGGTACAGCCCCAGCATTTT
CASSPDRGVQPQHF
>few|TRBV28|TRBJ2-1|NA
TGTGCCAGCAGTTTACCAGGGTACAATGAGCAGTTCTTC
CASSLPGYNEQFF
>once|TRBV5-4|TRBJ2-1|TRBD2
TGTGCCAGCAGCCAGACTAGCGGAGACAATGAGCAGTTCTTC
CASSQTSGDNEQFF
>NA|TRBV5-8|TRBJ2-5|NA
TGTGCCAGTCTATGGGACACCCAAGAGACCCAGTACTTC
CASLWDTQETQYF
>few|TRBV21-1|TRBJ2-1|NA
TGTGCCAGCAGCAAAGCCCACAGCGGGCAGTTCTTC
CASSKAHSGQFF
>NA|TRBV4-1|TRBJ2-7|NA
TGCGCCAGCAGCCAAGATCCTTCGACCAAGCAGTACTTC
CASSQDPSTKQYF
>few|TRBV6-5|TRBJ2-5|NA
TGTGCCAGCATAAGGGAGACCCAGTACTTC
CASIRETQYF
>few|TRBV5-1|TRBJ2-2|NA
TGCGCCAGCAGTATCCGCCATACGAACACCGGGGAGCTGTTTTTT
CASSIRHTNTGELFF
>NA|TRBV30|TRBJ2-1|NA
TGTGCCTGGAGTGTAGGTATTTTAGGCTACAATGAGCAGTTCTTC
CAWSVGILGYNEQFF
>few|TRBV6-5|TRBJ2-5|NA
TGTGCCAGCAGTTACCGAGACAGCGGCTTTGGGACCCAGTACTTC
CASSYRDSGFGTQYF
>few|TRBV7-9|TRBJ2-3|NA
TGTGCCAGCACTCATCGGAGGAGCACAGATACGCAGTATTTT
CASTHRRSTDTQYF
>NA|TRBV9|TRBJ1-3|NA
TGTGCCAGCAGCGTAGAAGGGTGGGGAGCTCTCTCTGGAAACACCATATATTTT
CASSVEGWGALSGNTIYF
>few|TRBV5-4|TRBJ1-1|NA
TGTGCCAGCAGCTCTGATGTGAACACTGAAGCTTTCTTT
CASSSDVNTEAFF
>few|TRBV29-1|TRBJ1-2|NA
TGCAGCGTTGCCAGCGGCCGCTATGGCTACACCTTC
CSVASGRYGYTF
>NA|TRBV15|TRBJ1-2|NA
TGTGCCACCAGCAGAGACAGGGCCGGGGGCTACACCTTC
CATSRDRAGGYTF
>few|TRBV25-1|TRBJ2-7|NA
TGTGCCAGCAGTTCTGGGGTCTCGGGGGAGCAGTACTTC
CASSSGVSGEQYF
>NA|TRBV10-3|TRBJ1-2|NA
TGTGCCTCCAACAGTGTCGAAGACTATGGCTACACCTTC
CASNSVEDYGYTF
>NA|TRBV7-6|TRBJ2-5|TRBD2
TGTGCCAGCAGCTCGGGACTAGCGGGCTTGGAGACCCAGTACTTC
CASSSGLAGLETQYF
>few|TRBV6-4|TRBJ2-7|TRBD1
TGTGCCAGGACACCGGGACAGGGCTACGAGCAGTACTTC
CARTPGQGYEQYF
>few|TRBV20-1|TRBJ2-1|NA
TGCAGTGCTAGCGGGGGTGAGCAGTTCTTC
CSASGGEQFF
>few|TRBV28|TRBJ1-2|TRBD1
TGTGCCAGCAGTCCCGGTACAGGGGATGGCTACACCTTC
CASSPGTGDGYTF
>NA|TRBV9|TRBJ1-3|NA
TGTGCCAGCTCCCCTGGACACGGGGGGAGATGGGCTGGAAACACCATATATTTT
CASSPGHGGRWAGNTIYF